The 14 T cell receptor beta chains below all came from one sample that was sequenced in a study of blood T cell repertoires in COVID-19. Clones were sequenced by immunoSEQ multiplex PCR, and TCRdb holds only the in-frame ones, with some missing. The sample includes around 310,000 clones, over 70% of them seen just once. The sample was PBMCs or T cells enriched from blood (not recorded which). Receptor source: a young man who had recovered from COVID-19.

This sequence joins TRBV10-1 and TRBJ2-6, with 7 nucleotides matching TRBD1. V was pared by 4 bases and J by 4 bases, with 7 bases of the junction left unmatched. Germline CDR1 WNHNN, CDR2 SYGVQD (reference sequence). This CDR3 has 16 amino acids. The CDR3 region has the DNA TGCGCCAGCAGTGCCGGGACAGCCGGCGGGGCCAACGTCCTGACTTTC. Translating it yields CASSAGTAGGANVLTF.

Comment on this clone: The sample carries other DNA sequences with the same CDR3. The V and J genes are TRBV9 and TRBJ1-3, with no clear D. Germline V lookup: CDR1 SGDLS, CDR2 YYNGEE. The V gene lost 0 bases and the J gene lost 7 bases, with 11 bases spanning the gap. This CDR3 contains 14 residues. CDR3 protein: CASSVEAGGNTIYF. The CDR3, as DNA: TGTGCCAGCAGCGTAGAAGCGGGAGGGAACACCATATATTTT.

V usage is TRBV28 and J usage is TRBJ1-4, with 8 positions matching TRBD1. Per the germline V gene, CDR1 is MDHEN and CDR2 is SYDVKM. Unmatched junction bases numbered 14, after V lost 6 bases and J lost 8 bases. This CDR3 region has 16 residues. This chain's CDR3 is CASRRPGGSYREKLFF. CDR3 bases: TGTGCCAGCAGGCGACCAGGGGGCAGTTATCGAGAAAAACTGTTTTTT.

This clone was seen once. The chain has TRBV7-9 and TRBJ2-5; perhaps TRBD1 as D (6 bases). The CDR3 totals 15 residues. From germline, CDR1 is SEHNR and CDR2 FQNEAQ (reference sequence). Trimming left V 1 base short and J 3 bases short, with 12 bases between. The CDR3 loop is CASSLDWAGEETQYF. CDR3 coding DNA: TGTGCCAGCAGCTTAGACTGGGCAGGGGAAGAGACCCAGTACTTC.

This chain links TRBV21-1 with TRBJ2-2; the table gives TRBD1 as D, unverified against the DNA. TRBV21-1 is termed a pseudogene. The CDR3 covers 20 residues. As DNA, the CDR3 is TGTGCCAGCAGCAGGTGGGGCTTTCGTATGCATTTCCCGGCCACCGGGGAGCTGTTTTTT. As protein: CASSRWGFRMHFPATGELFF.

The chain has TRBV29-1 and TRBJ1-3, with D possibly TRBD1 on 6 matching bases. The CDR3 runs to 14 residues. V lost 6 bases and J 0 bases, leaving 12 bases between the germline ends. CDR1 and CDR2 (germline): SQVTM, ANQGSEA. The CDR3: CSVLDSISGNTIYF. CDR3 nucleotide sequence: TGCAGCGTATTGGACAGCATCTCTGGAAACACCATATATTTT.

The chain employs TRBV2 and TRBJ2-1; TRBD1 aligns across 10 bases. The length of the CDR3 is 15 residues. J lost 3 bases, V lost 6 bases, and 5 bases had no gene match. The germline CDR1 and CDR2 sequences are SNHLY and FYNNEI. CDR3 protein: CASSKTGGYYNEQFF. In DNA form, the CDR3 reads TGTGCCAGCAGCAAGACAGGGGGCTACTACAATGAGCAGTTCTTC.

The table lists this clone with a count of one. V usage is TRBV27 and J usage is TRBJ1-2; TRBD1 is a possible D gene (5 bases). Germline V gives CDR1 MNHEY, CDR2 SMNVEV (reference sequence). V lost 8 bases and J 8 bases, leaving 12 bases between the germline ends. This CDR3 is built from 11 residues. The CDR3 sequence is CASGLGGGYTF. Written as DNA, the CDR3 is TGTGCCAGCGGATTGGGGGGAGGCTACACCTTC.

The chain uses TRBV12-3 or TRBV12-4 and TRBJ1-4, with unresolved D. The CDR3 totals 11 residues. The V gene lost 2 bases and the J gene lost 15 bases, with 10 bases spanning the gap. DNA for the CDR3: TGTGCCAGCAGTTTAAACCGGGGAGTGTTTTTT. Encoded protein: CASSLNRGVFF.

The rearrangement uses TRBV3-1 (or the pseudogene TRBV3-2) and TRBJ1-6, with TRBD1 matching 7 bases. The germline V gene encodes CDR1 LGHDT and CDR2 YNNKEL (reference sequence). The CDR3 is made up of 17 amino acids. V shed 3 bases and J 5 bases; nucleotides not matched to a gene: 10. CDR3 in amino acids: CASSQGQNTMHNSPLHF. CDR3 DNA: TGTGCCAGCAGCCAGGGACAGAATACAATGCATAATTCACCCCTCCACTTT.

The chain joins TRBV12-3 or TRBV12-4 to TRBJ2-7, with 8 bases aligning to TRBD1. After removal of 3 bases from V and 4 bases from J, the junction contained 2 bases not matched to a gene. The CDR3 is 13 amino acids. As DNA, the CDR3 is TGTGCCAGCAGTTTTACAGGGGGTTACGAGCAGTACTTC. Translated, it gives CASSFTGGYEQYF.

This rearrangement joins TRBV3-1 (or the pseudogene TRBV3-2) to TRBJ2-3; D might be TRBD2 (5 bases). V was trimmed by 4 bases and J by 4 bases, leaving 12 bases between them. Germline CDR1 is LGHDT and CDR2 is YNNKEL (reference sequence). The CDR3 has 14 amino acids. CDR3 sequence reads: CASSPSSYPDTQYF. The CDR3, as DNA: TGTGCCAGCAGCCCATCTAGCTACCCAGATACGCAGTATTTT.

The chain employs TRBV27 and TRBJ2-3; 9 nucleotides line up with TRBD1. The CDR3 loop spans 17 amino acids. Germline trimming cut 3 bases from V and 4 bases from J; bases unmatched to any gene: 11. CDR1 MNHEY and CDR2 SMNVEV come from the germline V gene (reference sequence). CDR3 in DNA: TGTGCCAGCAGTTTCGGTCCAGGGACAGGGCGGTCAGATACGCAGTATTTT. Protein sequence: CASSFGPGTGRSDTQYF.

This chain uses TRBV5-1 with TRBJ2-3; weak D call: TRBD1 (6 bases). V was cut by 4 bases and J by 0 bases, with 12 bases left in between. Looked up from germline, CDR1 is SGHRS and CDR2 is YFSETQ. This CDR3 contains 15 residues. CDR3 DNA sequence: TGCGCCAGCAGCCTGGACAGTACTAGCACAGATACGCAGTATTTT. Its translation is CASSLDSTSTDTQYF.